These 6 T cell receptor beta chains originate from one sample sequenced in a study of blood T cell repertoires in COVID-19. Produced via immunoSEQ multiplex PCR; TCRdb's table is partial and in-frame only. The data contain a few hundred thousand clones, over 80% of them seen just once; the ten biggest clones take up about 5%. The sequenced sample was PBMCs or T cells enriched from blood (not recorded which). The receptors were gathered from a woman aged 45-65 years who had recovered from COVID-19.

The CDR3, as DNA: TGCGCCAGCAGCCAAGACAAAGGGACATACAAAGAGTACTTC. This translates into CASSQDKGTYKEYF. This chain links TRBV4-1 with TRBJ2-7; D possibly corresponds to TRBD1 (6 bases). Germline V gives CDR1 MGHRA, CDR2 YSYEKL. V was cut by 0 bases and J by 11 bases, with 17 bases left in between. CDR3 length equals 14 residues.

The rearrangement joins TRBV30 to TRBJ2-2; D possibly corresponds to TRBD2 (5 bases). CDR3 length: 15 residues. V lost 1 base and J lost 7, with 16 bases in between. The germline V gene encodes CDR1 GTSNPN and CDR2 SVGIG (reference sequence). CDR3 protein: CAWSALPGGFGELFF. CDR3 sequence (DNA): TGTGCCTGGAGTGCCCTCCCGGGCGGGTTCGGGGAGCTGTTTTTT.

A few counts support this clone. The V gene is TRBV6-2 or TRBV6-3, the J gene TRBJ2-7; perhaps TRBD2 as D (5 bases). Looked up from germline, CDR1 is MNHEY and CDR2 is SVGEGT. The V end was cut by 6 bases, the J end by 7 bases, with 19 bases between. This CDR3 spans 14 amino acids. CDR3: CASSPFAGNGEQYF. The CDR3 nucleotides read TGTGCCAGCAGCCCTTTCGCGGGTAATGGAGAGCAGTACTTC.

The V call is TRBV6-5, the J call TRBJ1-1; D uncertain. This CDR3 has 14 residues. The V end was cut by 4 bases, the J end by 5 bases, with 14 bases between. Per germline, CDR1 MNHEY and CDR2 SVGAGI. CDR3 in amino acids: CASSSDSRRTEAFF. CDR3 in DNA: TGTGCCAGCAGTTCGGACTCACGGAGGACTGAAGCTTTCTTT.

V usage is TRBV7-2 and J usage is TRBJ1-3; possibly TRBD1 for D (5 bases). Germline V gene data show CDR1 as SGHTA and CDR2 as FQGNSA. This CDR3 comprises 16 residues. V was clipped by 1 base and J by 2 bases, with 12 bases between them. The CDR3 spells CASSLVGGAPGNTIYF. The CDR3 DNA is TGTGCCAGCAGCTTAGTGGGAGGGGCTCCTGGAAACACCATATATTTT.

CDR3 DNA: TGTGCCAGCAGCGAAGGAGGTGTTTCTACTGAAGCTTTCTTT. This sequence encodes CASSEGGVSTEAFF. The chain recombines TRBV7-9 with TRBJ1-1; D is unresolved. Trimming took off 5 bases at V and 5 bases at J, with 15 bases between the two ends. Germline V gives CDR1 SEHNR, CDR2 FQNEAQ (reference sequence). There are 14 residues in the CDR3. The whole variable domain, filled in from reference TRBV7-9 and TRBJ1-1, reads DTGVSQNPRHKITKRGQNVTFRCDPISEHNRLYWYRQTLGQGPEFLTYFQNEAQLEKSRLLSDRFSAERPKGSFSTLEIQRTEQGDSAMYLCASSEGGVSTEAFFGQGTRLTVV.